This T cell receptor (beta chain) was sequenced for a study of cytomegalovirus exposure and HLA in healthy donors. PCR involved 60 Vbeta and 13 Jbeta primers. Clones were read by immunoSEQ multiplex PCR, and TCRdb kept only the in-frame ones, dropping some. The sample has about 190,000 clones, roughly 80% seen once. CDR3 length: 17 amino acids. CDR1 is SGDLS and CDR2 is YYNGEE in the germline V gene. V lost 0 bases to trimming and J lost 2 bases; unmatched junction nucleotides: 9. This receptor was identified in a woman in her thirties in good health and CMV-seropositive. The sample comprised PBMCs. This chain links TRBV9 with TRBJ2-7; TRBD1 matches 9 bases. CDR3 protein: CASSVATRGQGPYEQYF. The CDR3 nucleotides read TGTGCCAGCAGCGTAGCTACTAGGGGACAGGGACCCTACGAGCAGTACTTC.